What follows are 6 T cell receptor beta chains derived from one specimen sequenced in a study of blood T cells in healthy people across ages. Using a J-beta primer mix together with a sample-barcoded 5' primer, a second PCR was run for roughly 6 to 12 cycles. TCRdb redid the calling of the 5' RACE reads with MiXCR, one entry per CDR3 protein. The table records 1,800,000 or so distinct CDR3 sequences, about two fifths of them present only once. The sample comprised blood. The receptors originated from a human donor in good health.

V is TRBV3-1 and J is TRBJ1-2; perhaps TRBD1 as D (6 bases). V lost 4 bases and J lost 5, with 17 bases in between. Germline V gene data show CDR1 as LGHDT and CDR2 as YNNKEL (reference sequence). This CDR3 is 15 amino acids long. The CDR3: CASSPGTGTKYGYTF. In nucleotides, the CDR3 is TGTGCCAGCAGCCCGGGGACGGGGACAAAATATGGCTACACCTTC.

This clonotype was detected a few times. The chain employs TRBV5-1 and TRBJ2-7; TRBD1 agrees at 8 bases. Looked up from germline, CDR1 is SGHRS and CDR2 is YFSETQ. The V segment lost 3 bases and the J segment 3 bases; nucleotides outside the gene matches: 2. The CDR3 has 13 amino acids. This CDR3 reads CASSSGGVYEQYF. The CDR3 DNA follows: TGCGCCAGCAGCTCAGGGGGCGTCTACGAGCAGTACTTC.

The chain links TRBV5-1 to TRBJ2-1; the match to TRBD1 covers 12 bases. CDR3 size: 15 residues. CDR1 and CDR2 (germline): SGHRS, YFSETQ. J gave up 6 bases and V 4 bases, and 5 bases lay outside the gene matches. The CDR3 DNA reads as TGCGCCAGCAGCCAGGGACAGGGGGCGTTCAATGAGCAGTTCTTC. Its translation: CASSQGQGAFNEQFF.

This chain connects TRBV7-8 to TRBJ2-1; tentative D call: TRBD2 (6 bases). V shed 5 bases and J shed 3 bases, with 14 bases lying between them. The CDR3 has 15 amino acids. Germline V gives CDR1 SGHVS, CDR2 FQNEAQ. CDR3 region: CASSIAPDYYNEQFF. The CDR3 bases are TGTGCCAGCAGCATCGCTCCGGACTACTACAATGAGCAGTTCTTC.

V and J are TRBV6-2 or TRBV6-3 and TRBJ2-7, with 8 bases aligning to TRBD2. The CDR3 has 16 residues. Germline-derived CDR1 and CDR2 are MNHEY and SVGEGT. J lost 0 bases, V lost 0 bases, and 4 bases had no gene match. The CDR3 DNA sequence: TGTGCCAGCAGTTACTCGTGGACTAGCCTCTCCTACGAGCAGTACTTC. It yields the protein CASSYSWTSLSYEQYF.

This chain connects TRBV20-1 to TRBJ2-1; D not resolved. V gave up 3 bases and J gave up 5 bases, with 11 bases separating them. This CDR3 contains 13 residues. Germline lookup yields CDR1 DFQATT and CDR2 SNEGSKA (reference sequence). CDR3 coding DNA: TGCAGTGCTAGCATAGGGCTGGACAATGAGCAGTTCTTC. Protein product: CSASIGLDNEQFF.